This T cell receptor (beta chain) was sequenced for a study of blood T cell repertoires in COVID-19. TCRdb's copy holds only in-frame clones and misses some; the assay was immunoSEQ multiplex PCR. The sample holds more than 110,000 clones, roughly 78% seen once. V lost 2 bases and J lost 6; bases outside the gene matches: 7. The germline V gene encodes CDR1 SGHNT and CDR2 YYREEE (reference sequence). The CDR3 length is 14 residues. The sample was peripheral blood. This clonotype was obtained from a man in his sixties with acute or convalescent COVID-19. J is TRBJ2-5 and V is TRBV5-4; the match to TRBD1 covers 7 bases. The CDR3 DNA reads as TGTGCCAGCAGCTTTTGGACAGGAGGAAAGACCCAGTACTTC. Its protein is CASSFWTGGKTQYF.